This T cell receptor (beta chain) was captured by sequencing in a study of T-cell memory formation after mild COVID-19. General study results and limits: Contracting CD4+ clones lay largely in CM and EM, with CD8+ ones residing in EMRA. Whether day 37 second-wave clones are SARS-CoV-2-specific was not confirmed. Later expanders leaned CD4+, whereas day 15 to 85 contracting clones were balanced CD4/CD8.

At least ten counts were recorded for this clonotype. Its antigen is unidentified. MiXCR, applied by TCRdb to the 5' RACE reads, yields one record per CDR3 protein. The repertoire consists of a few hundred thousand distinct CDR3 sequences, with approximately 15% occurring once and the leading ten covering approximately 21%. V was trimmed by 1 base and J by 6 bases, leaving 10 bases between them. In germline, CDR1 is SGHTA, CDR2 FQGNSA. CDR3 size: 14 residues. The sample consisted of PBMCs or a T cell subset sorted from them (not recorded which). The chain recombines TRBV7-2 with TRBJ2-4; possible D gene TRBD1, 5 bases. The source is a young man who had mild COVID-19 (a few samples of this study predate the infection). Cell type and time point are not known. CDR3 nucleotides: TGTGCCAGCAGCTTAGTCCCGCAGGGAAACATTCAGTACTTC. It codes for CASSLVPQGNIQYF.